One and the same sample provided the 32 T cell receptor beta chains below, sequenced in a study of blood T cell repertoires in COVID-19. Profiling relied on immunoSEQ multiplex PCR, and the TCRdb table lists in-frame clones only, not all of them. The sample carries over 40,000 clones, 86% recorded once. The sample taken for sequencing was peripheral blood. These receptors were obtained from a man aged 80 or over with active COVID-19.

This chain uses TRBV7-6 with TRBJ1-5; TRBD1 is a possible D gene (6 bases). The ends were cut back, 5 bases at V and 0 bases at J, with 11 bases in the middle. This CDR3 has 15 residues. Per the germline V gene, CDR1 is SGHVS and CDR2 is FNYEAQ. The CDR3 spells CASSKDSYSNQPQHF. The CDR3, as DNA: TGTGCCAGCAGCAAGGACAGTTATAGCAATCAGCCCCAGCATTTT.

The chain employs TRBV11-2 and TRBJ2-5; D uncertain. This CDR3 is 15 amino acids long. Trimming removed 2 bases at V and 5 bases at J, with 15 bases between. Germline-derived CDR1 and CDR2 are SGHAT and FQNNGV. The CDR3: CASSLKGAFGETQYF. CDR3 nucleotide sequence: TGTGCCAGCAGCTTAAAAGGAGCTTTCGGGGAGACCCAGTACTTC.

The chain carries TRBV6-6 and TRBJ2-7; the match to TRBD1 covers 10 bases. V trimming: 4 bases; J trimming: 2 bases; junction bases outside the gene matches: 8. CDR3 length: 16 amino acids. The germline gives CDR1 MNHNY, CDR2 SVGAGI (reference sequence). This CDR3 is CASSSPGQGPPYEQYF. CDR3 in DNA: TGTGCCAGCAGTTCACCGGGACAGGGGCCCCCCTACGAGCAGTACTTC.

The J gene is TRBJ2-3, the V gene TRBV21-1; no DNA check was done on the table's D call, TRBD2. TRBV21-1 is a pseudogene. CDR3 length equals 18 residues. CDR3 coding DNA: TGTGCCAGCAGCATCTCGAAGGGGAGGGGCCAACGCACAGATACGCAGTATTTT. This sequence encodes CASSISKGRGQRTDTQYF.

The rearrangement links TRBV6-6 to TRBJ1-3; D perhaps matches TRBD1 (6 bases). With 4 bases removed from V and 0 bases from J, the gap between germline ends came to 10 bases. Per the germline V gene, CDR1 is MNHNY and CDR2 is SVGAGI (reference sequence). The CDR3 is 15 residues long. The CDR3 DNA reads TGTGCCAGCAGTTCCACAGGGACCTCTGGAAACACCATATATTTT. Its protein product is CASSSTGTSGNTIYF.

The V gene is TRBV6-2 or TRBV6-3, the J gene TRBJ1-5, with D possibly being TRBD1 (5 bases). Trimming cost V 2 bases and J 7 bases, with 9 bases left between them. The CDR3 sequence is 13 residues long. Germline-derived CDR1 and CDR2 are MNHEY and SVGEGT. This CDR3 is CASSYEQDQPQHF. The CDR3 coding sequence is TGTGCCAGCAGTTACGAACAGGACCAGCCCCAGCATTTT.

The J gene is TRBJ2-5, the V gene TRBV10-3; D not certain. The CDR3 loop spans 14 amino acids. V lost 7 bases and J lost 4, with 16 bases in between. The germline V gene has CDR1 ENHRY and CDR2 SYGVKD. As DNA, the CDR3 is TGTGCCATCAAAGGTTCCTTGACATCAGAGACCCAGTACTTC. Translation: CAIKGSLTSETQYF.

The CDR3 sequence is CASSSPGLAKEQYF. CDR3 in DNA: TGTGCCAGCAGTTCCCCGGGACTAGCGAAAGAGCAGTACTTC. The gene calls are TRBV6-5 and TRBJ2-7, with TRBD2 identical over 10 bases. The CDR3 totals 14 residues. V gave up 4 bases and J gave up 7 bases; unmatched junction bases: 7. From germline, CDR1 is MNHEY and CDR2 SVGAGI.

The chain links TRBV10-1 to TRBJ2-3, with a tentative D call TRBD2 (6 bases). The CDR3 covers 18 residues. From germline, CDR1 is WNHNN and CDR2 SYGVQD (reference sequence). The V and J ends lost 0 bases and 3 bases respectively, with 19 bases between them. CDR3 protein: CASSESKQGGLRTDTQYF. The CDR3 nucleotides are TGCGCCAGCAGTGAGTCGAAGCAGGGAGGACTGAGAACAGATACGCAGTATTTT.

This chain uses TRBV7-6 with TRBJ2-7, with 7 bases identical to TRBD2. CDR1 and CDR2 (germline): SGHVS, FNYEAQ. With V trimmed by 5 bases and J by 3 bases, 7 bases remained unmatched. The CDR3 loop spans 14 amino acids. As DNA, the CDR3 is TGTGCCAGCAGCCTTATGGGGGGGAACTACGAGCAGTACTTC. Translation: CASSLMGGNYEQYF.

V usage is TRBV3-1 (or the pseudogene TRBV3-2) and J usage is TRBJ2-3; 10 nucleotides align to TRBD2. The J segment lost 2 bases and the V segment lost 0 bases, leaving 5 bases of the junction unmatched. This CDR3 contains 17 residues. Germline CDR1 LGHDT, CDR2 YNNKEL (reference sequence). The CDR3 nucleotides are TGTGCCAGCAGCCAAGAGTGGGGACTAGCGAACACAGATACGCAGTATTTT. It translates to CASSQEWGLANTDTQYF.

J is TRBJ1-4 and V is TRBV9, with TRBD1 identical over 9 bases. V was clipped by 3 bases and J by 10 bases; unmatched bases: 4. Germline CDR1 is SGDLS and CDR2 is YYNGEE. The CDR3 runs 13 residues. CDR3 nucleotide sequence: TGTGCCAGCAGCGCAGAGGACAGGGGAAAACTGTTTTTT. Translation gives CASSAEDRGKLFF.

V is TRBV7-2 and J is TRBJ2-1; TRBD2 agrees at 8 bases. The V segment lost 7 bases and the J segment 0 bases; nucleotides outside the gene matches: 5. The germline V gene has CDR1 SGHTA and CDR2 FQGNSA. This CDR3 has 15 amino acids. CDR3 residues: CASKKRESSYNEQFF. CDR3 coding DNA: TGTGCCAGCAAAAAGCGGGAGAGCTCCTACAATGAGCAGTTCTTC.

This clone was observed a single time. The V call is TRBV5-1, the J call TRBJ2-3, with 7 nucleotides matching TRBD2. V was pared by 2 bases and J by 0 bases, with 6 bases of the junction left unmatched. This CDR3 comprises 16 residues. In germline, CDR1 is SGHRS, CDR2 YFSETQ. The CDR3: CASSLGSGASTDTQYF. The CDR3 region has the DNA TGCGCCAGCAGCTTAGGCAGCGGGGCAAGCACAGATACGCAGTATTTT.

The V and J genes are TRBV5-1 and TRBJ1-2; the match to TRBD1 covers 10 bases. The V gene end was trimmed by 0 bases and the J gene end by 2 bases; junction bases not matched to a gene: 7. This CDR3 region has 17 residues. CDR1 and CDR2 from the germline V gene are SGHRS and YFSETQ. CDR3 nucleotides: TGCGCCAGCAGCTTGGGAGGGGGACAGGGGCCCAACTATGGCTACACCTTC. Protein product: CASSLGGGQGPNYGYTF.

The J gene is TRBJ2-5, the V gene TRBV6-5; no clear D gene. Trimming took off 7 bases at V and 2 bases at J, with 11 bases between the two ends. This CDR3 is built from 13 residues. Per germline, CDR1 MNHEY and CDR2 SVGAGI. The CDR3: CASTPSVQETQYF. Here the CDR3 DNA reads TGTGCCAGCACCCCATCGGTACAAGAGACCCAGTACTTC.

This chain uses TRBV28 with TRBJ2-7, with D tentatively TRBD1 (6 bases). From germline, CDR1 is MDHEN and CDR2 SYDVKM. V was cut by 10 bases and J by 4 bases, with 17 bases left in between. The CDR3 runs 13 residues. CDR3 loop: CAITGRSEYEQYF. CDR3 bases: TGTGCCATCACAGGGCGTTCAGAGTACGAGCAGTACTTC.

As concerns this clone: At the DNA level, this CDR3 is encoded by other sequences in the same sample as well. The chain couples TRBV9 to TRBJ2-1, with 9 bases fitting TRBD1. Losses at the gene ends were 2 bases for V and 4 bases for J; bases not matched to a gene: 4. Germline values: CDR1 SGDLS, CDR2 YYNGEE. The CDR3 runs to 15 residues. CDR3 protein: CASSVGQGAYNEQFF. CDR3 DNA: TGTGCCAGCAGCGTGGGACAGGGCGCGTACAATGAGCAGTTCTTC.

The genes are TRBV10-3 and TRBJ1-3; a possible D gene is TRBD1 (6 bases). Trimming left V 3 bases short and J 2 bases short, with 14 bases between. CDR3 length: 16 amino acids. Germline V lookup: CDR1 ENHRY, CDR2 SYGVKD. CDR3 sequence reads: CAISELGAGAGNTIYF. DNA of the CDR3: TGTGCCATCAGTGAATTGGGGGCAGGGGCTGGAAACACCATATATTTT.

The chain combines TRBV14 with TRBJ2-7, with 12 nucleotides matching TRBD1. Per the germline V gene, CDR1 is SGHDN and CDR2 is FVKESK. The V segment lost 1 base and the J segment 2 bases; nucleotides outside the gene matches: 0. This CDR3 has 15 residues. CDR3 protein: CASSQGDRGPYEQYF. CDR3 DNA: TGTGCCAGCAGCCAAGGGGACAGGGGGCCCTACGAGCAGTACTTC. Complete variable domain (other parts from reference TRBV14 and TRBJ2-7): EAGVTQFPSHSVIEKGQTVTLRCDPISGHDNLYWYRRVMGKEIKFLLHFVKESKQDESGMPNNRFLAERTGGTYSTLKVQPAELEDSGVYFCASSQGDRGPYEQYFGPGTRLTVT.

In this sample, this clone is medium-sized. The rearrangement links TRBV28 to TRBJ1-2; TRBD1 matches 12 bases. The CDR3 consists of 17 residues. V shed 6 bases and J 2 bases; nucleotides not matched to a gene: 10. The V gene's germline CDR1 is MDHEN and CDR2 SYDVKM. CDR3 sequence (DNA): TGTGCCAGCAGAACCCGGGACAGGGGGCGCGCAAACTATGGCTACACCTTC. Translated: CASRTRDRGRANYGYTF.

This rearrangement joins TRBV5-1 to TRBJ2-1; TRBD2 matches 12 bases. This CDR3 spans 16 amino acids. The V and J ends lost 0 bases and 6 bases, in that order; junction bases with no gene match: 4. Germline V lookup: CDR1 SGHRS, CDR2 YFSETQ. CDR3 amino acids: CASSLALGLAGNEQFF. The CDR3 DNA reads as TGCGCCAGCAGCTTGGCTCTGGGACTAGCGGGCAATGAGCAGTTCTTC.

V is TRBV6-1 and J is TRBJ2-2, with 15 bases that match TRBD2. With V trimmed by 0 bases and J by 4 bases, 3 bases remained unmatched. The germline gives CDR1 MNHNS, CDR2 SASEGT. The CDR3 totals 18 residues. CDR3 amino acids: CASSEAPGLAGGTGELFF. CDR3 DNA: TGTGCCAGCAGTGAAGCGCCGGGACTAGCGGGGGGCACCGGGGAGCTGTTTTTT.

This chain uses TRBV12-5 with TRBJ2-3; the D gene is possibly TRBD1 (6 bases). This CDR3 has 15 amino acids. V was pared by 5 bases and J by 0 bases, with 12 bases between. Germline loops: CDR1 LGHNT, CDR2 FRNRAP. Written as DNA, the CDR3 is TGTGCTAGTGGTGCCCGGGACAAGAGCACAGATACGCAGTATTTT. Its translation is CASGARDKSTDTQYF.

The V call is TRBV18, the J call TRBJ1-4, with 8 nucleotides matching TRBD1. The germline CDR1 and CDR2 sequences are KGHSH and LQKENI. V shed 3 bases and J 3 bases; nucleotides not matched to a gene: 6. The length of the CDR3 is 16 residues. The CDR3 region is CASSPPPTGANEKLFF. The CDR3 DNA is TGTGCCAGCTCACCCCCCCCGACAGGGGCTAATGAAAAACTGTTTTTT.

The chain combines TRBV9 with TRBJ1-1; 7 bases are shared with TRBD1. The CDR3 runs 14 residues. V gave up 0 bases and J gave up 1 base; unmatched junction bases: 0. In germline, CDR1 is SGDLS, CDR2 YYNGEE. The CDR3 loop reads CASSVAGGNTEAFF. The CDR3 DNA reads as TGTGCCAGCAGCGTAGCAGGGGGGAACACTGAAGCTTTCTTT.

This clone appeared a single time. V gene TRBV5-7 combines with J gene TRBJ2-1; 11 bases match TRBD2. TRBV5-7 counts as an open reading frame of uncertain function. V gave up 4 bases and J gave up 4 bases; unmatched junction bases: 4. The CDR3 extends over 15 amino acids. This chain's CDR3 is CASSAGTSGYNEQFF. The CDR3 DNA is TGTGCCAGCAGCGCCGGGACTAGCGGATACAATGAGCAGTTCTTC.

This chain links TRBV5-1 with TRBJ1-2; D is perhaps TRBD1 (6 bases). The CDR3 covers 13 residues. The V gene's germline CDR1 is SGHRS and CDR2 YFSETQ. Deletions cut 0 bases from V and 6 bases from J, with 9 bases between. The CDR3 protein is CASSLGQGNGYTF. DNA of the CDR3: TGCGCCAGCAGCTTGGGCCAGGGGAATGGCTACACCTTC.

J is TRBJ1-3 and V is TRBV3-1 (or the pseudogene TRBV3-2), with TRBD1 matching over 8 bases. The CDR3 covers 15 residues. The V and J ends lost 3 bases and 4 bases, in that order; junction bases with no gene match: 5. Germline CDR1 and CDR2: LGHDT and YNNKEL (reference sequence). The chain's CDR3 is CASSHRQGTGNTIYF. The CDR3 coding sequence is TGTGCCAGCAGCCATCGACAGGGGACGGGAAACACCATATATTTT.

The genes are TRBV15 and TRBJ1-1; 9 positions match TRBD1. From germline, CDR1 is LNHNV and CDR2 YYDKDF (reference sequence). The CDR3 contains 15 residues. V trimming: 6 bases; J trimming: 4 bases; junction bases outside the gene matches: 9. CDR3 residues: CATRTAPTGGTEAFF. CDR3 DNA sequence: TGTGCCACCAGGACTGCGCCGACAGGGGGCACTGAAGCTTTCTTT.

The chain joins TRBV19 to TRBJ2-1, with TRBD1 matching over 9 bases. The germline gives CDR1 LNHDA, CDR2 SQIVND (reference sequence). J gave up 3 bases and V 10 bases, and 7 bases lay outside the gene matches. The CDR3 runs to 14 residues. Here the CDR3 reads CATDRGTDYNEQFF. Written as DNA, the CDR3 is TGTGCCACGGACAGGGGCACCGACTACAATGAGCAGTTCTTC.

In its sample, this clone was seen once. The chain employs TRBV5-1 and TRBJ1-1; perhaps TRBD1 as D (6 bases). The CDR3 extends over 14 amino acids. Germline loops: CDR1 SGHRS, CDR2 YFSETQ. Trimming took 2 bases from V and 7 from J, leaving 15 bases between them. The CDR3, as DNA: TGCGCCAGCAGCTTATCCCCCCAGGACAGTGAAGCTTTCTTT. It translates to CASSLSPQDSEAFF.